This TCR beta chain was retrieved from a study of CD8 T cells in ankylosing spondylitis. A quantitative 5'-RACE method, one with molecular barcodes, was used to make TCR beta libraries. Using its own MiXCR run on the 5' RACE reads, TCRdb lists one record per CDR3 protein. Here the sample spans around 390,000 distinct CDR3 sequences, about 22% being singletons. This clonotype was seen a handful of times. Its specificity is unknown. CDR3 length: 15 amino acids. The ends were cut back, 6 bases at V and 6 bases at J, with 17 bases in the middle. Germline V gene sequence: CDR1 MNHNS, CDR2 SASEGT. Findings and limits, study-wide: Within peripheral blood, clones linked to disease were CD8+ and relatively rare. Matched ankylosing spondylitis synovial fluid reportedly contained a significantly enriched population of disease-linked clones. The study identified a TCR beta motif of under 10 highly homologous variants that appeared characteristic of ankylosing spondylitis blood.

The TCR was taken from a male donor with ankylosing spondylitis. V and J are TRBV6-1 and TRBJ2-2; weak D call: TRBD1 (6 bases). Sequenced material: blood, either unsorted or a sorted T cell fraction (not recorded which). The chain's CDR3 is CASSSGQYRAGELFF. The CDR3, as DNA: TGTGCCAGCAGCTCCGGACAGTATCGCGCCGGGGAGCTGTTTTTT.